This TCR beta chain comes out of a study of blood T cell repertoires in COVID-19. This CDR3 region has 14 residues. Trimming removed 4 bases at V and 3 bases at J, with 13 bases between. Germline assignment: CDR1 SGHDT and CDR2 YYEEEE. Sequencing was performed with immunoSEQ multiplex PCR; in TCRdb, only in-frame clones are kept and a portion is missing. Seen here are roughly 380,000 clones, approximately 90% observed once, and the top ten hold about 1.6%. The J gene is TRBJ1-2, the V gene TRBV5-6; TRBD1 might be the D (6 bases). Sample: peripheral blood. The receptor comes from a woman between 35 and 50 years old with COVID-19, enrolled during active disease. CDR3 nucleotide sequence: TGTGCCAGCAGCGGTCGCACAGGGTACTATGGCTACACCTTC. This codes for CASSGRTGYYGYTF.